A selection of T cell receptor beta chains follows, all from one sample in a study of glioma-infiltrating T cells. TCRdb processed the multiplex PCR reads anew with MiXCR; each CDR3 protein has one entry. This repertoire shows about 110,000 distinct CDR3 sequences, around 25% found once; its top ten account for around 30%. The source material was glioma tissue, nonneoplastic brain tissue, or PBMCs (not recorded which). The receptor source for this set is a human donor with low-grade glioma or glioblastoma, undergoing nonglioma brain surgery, or in good health (not recorded which). Both conserved end residues are part of each CDR3. D genes are given only for firm matches. Clone size is shown for a subset of rows, as once, few, many or a class of expanded clone.

j_gene,v_gene,d_gene,abundance,CDR3aa,CDR3nt
TRBJ2-7,TRBV20-1,TRBD2,many,CSAPPAGIYEQYF,TGCAGTGCTCCCCCAGCGGGAATCTACGAGCAGTACTTC
TRBJ2-3,TRBV29-1,TRBD2,many,CSETSGTDTQYF,TGCAGCGAAACTAGCGGCACAGATACGCAGTATTTT
TRBJ1-1,TRBV19,TRBD1,few,CASSYGTGGTEAFF,TGTGCCAGTAGTTATGGGACAGGGGGCACTGAAGCTTTCTTT
TRBJ2-7,TRBV4-2,-,-,CASSQVSLSAYYEQYF,TGTGCCAGCAGCCAAGTATCTCTATCGGCTTACTACGAGCAGTACTTC
TRBJ1-5,TRBV6-4,-,many,CASSPDRTVQPQHF,TGTGCCAGCAGCCCGGACAGAACGGTCCAGCCCCAGCATTTT
TRBJ2-3,TRBV28,-,many,CASSLSRATQYF,TGTGCCAGCAGTTTAAGCCGGGCTACGCAGTATTTT
TRBJ2-7,TRBV7-9,-,many,CASRHSGSNPYEQYF,TGTGCCAGCAGACATAGCGGAAGCAATCCCTACGAGCAGTACTTC
TRBJ2-5,TRBV29-1,TRBD2,many,CSVGVAGGEETQYF,TGCAGCGTTGGGGTAGCGGGAGGGGAAGAGACCCAGTACTTC
TRBJ2-7,TRBV6-1,TRBD1,-,CASIRGQGGNELYF,TGTGCCAGCATCCGGGGACAGGGAGGCAACGAGCTGTACTTC
TRBJ2-1,TRBV29-1,-,many,CTSRGLYNEQFF,TGCACCTCTCGGGGACTCTACAATGAGCAGTTCTTC
TRBJ1-2,TRBV7-9,-,-,CASSLEGTGRGYTF,TGTGCCAGCAGCTTAGAAGGGACCGGCCGTGGCTACACCTTC
TRBJ2-3,TRBV10-2,TRBD1,many,CASSSDRVTDTQYF,TGCGCCAGCAGTTCGGACAGGGTCACAGATACGCAGTATTTT
TRBJ2-3,TRBV6-6,-,many,CASSYGGGPSTDTQYF,TGTGCCAGCAGTTACGGAGGGGGACCTAGCACAGATACGCAGTATTTT
TRBJ1-1,TRBV5-1,-,many,CASSLAPERATEAFF,TGCGCCAGCAGCTTGGCTCCAGAGCGGGCCACTGAAGCTTTCTTT
TRBJ2-7,TRBV27,TRBD1,many,CASNSLGQGFHEQYF,TGTGCCAGCAATTCTCTCGGACAGGGCTTCCACGAGCAGTACTTC